This TCR beta chain was observed in a study of cytomegalovirus exposure and HLA in healthy donors. J gave up 1 base and V 4 bases, and 4 bases lay outside the gene matches. The length of the CDR3 is 16 residues. Germline-derived CDR1 and CDR2 are SGHRS and YFSETQ. Concerning this clone itself: Its target is not known.

Study findings and constraints: 87-base-pair reads could not separate some V segments, including TRBV6-2 and TRBV6-3. The number of N-insertions in an Asian-associated ancestry cluster was reportedly below the roughly 670-donor mean in a later analysis. The study put some 160 TCR beta chains on its list as cytomegalovirus-associated.

Primers: 60 Vbeta forward and 13 Jbeta reverse. Produced via immunoSEQ multiplex PCR; TCRdb's table is partial and in-frame only. The data contain 170,000 or so clones, about 80% of them singletons. This TCR came from a man aged 25-45 years in good health and CMV-seropositive. Material for sequencing was PBMCs. V usage is TRBV5-1 and J usage is TRBJ2-3; 12 positions agree with TRBD2. The CDR3 DNA reads as TGCGCCAGCAGCAAACGACTAGCGGGAGGCACAGATACGCAGTATTTT. Translated, it gives CASSKRLAGGTDTQYF.